These 15 T cell receptor beta chains were sequenced from one sample in a study of T cell changes during pregnancy in multiple sclerosis. TCRdb's table, derived via immunoSEQ multiplex PCR, lists solely in-frame clones and lacks some. Found here are some 37,000 clones, 80% to 95% of them singletons; the top ten hold approximately 1.1%. The sample consisted of PBMCs (not recorded whether the cells were cultured). The receptor set was obtained from a female donor with multiple sclerosis, enrolled in a pregnancy study.

CDR3 in DNA: TGTGCCAGCAGCCCTCGACAGGGATTCACTGAAGCTTTCTTT. Amino acid sequence: CASSPRQGFTEAFF. The J gene is TRBJ1-1, the V gene TRBV7-2, with 7 bases lining up with TRBD1. Germline V gene sequence: CDR1 SGHTA, CDR2 FQGNSA. Losses at the gene ends were 5 bases for V and 4 bases for J; bases not matched to a gene: 7. CDR3 length: 14 amino acids.

The rearrangement uses TRBV29-1 and TRBJ1-2, with no clear D. Germline V gene sequence: CDR1 SQVTM, CDR2 ANQGSEA. The V end lost 1 base, the J end lost 7 bases, and 19 bases lay between the germline ends. The CDR3 runs to 15 residues. Here the CDR3 reads CSVEVGSLTALGYTF. CDR3 sequence (DNA): TGCAGCGTTGAAGTAGGCTCTCTGACGGCCCTTGGCTACACCTTC.

Notes on this clone: At one boundary the junction diverges from the germline segment, which might be a read error. This rearrangement joins TRBV14 to TRBJ2-3; 13 bases fit TRBD2. The CDR3 covers 16 residues. The germline gives CDR1 SGHDN, CDR2 FVKESK. Written as DNA, the CDR3 is TGTGCCAGCAGCACTCGACTAGCGGGAGGCACCGATACGCAGTATTTT. Its translation is CASSTRLAGGTDTQYF.

The chain joins TRBV13 to TRBJ1-2; D perhaps matches TRBD1 (5 bases). The CDR3 totals 15 residues. The germline V gene encodes CDR1 PRHDT and CDR2 FYEKMQ (reference sequence). Trimming pared 0 bases from V and 0 bases from J, leaving 8 bases between. In DNA, the CDR3 is TGTGCCAGCAGCTTAGGGGGGCCTACTAACTATGGCTACACCTTC. Translation gives CASSLGGPTNYGYTF.

V gene TRBV2 combines with J gene TRBJ1-5; TRBD1 aligns across 11 bases. This CDR3 has 18 residues. Losses at the gene ends were 6 bases for V and 1 base for J; bases not matched to a gene: 11. CDR1 and CDR2 (germline): SNHLY, FYNNEI. CDR3 sequence: CASSDDGQGAGSNQPQHF. The CDR3 region has the DNA TGTGCCAGCAGCGACGATGGACAGGGGGCTGGAAGCAATCAGCCCCAGCATTTT.

This clone is a singleton in its sample. The V gene is TRBV19, the J gene TRBJ2-1; D is possibly TRBD2 (6 bases). Germline-derived CDR1 and CDR2 are LNHDA and SQIVND (reference sequence). The ends were cut back, 1 base at V and 2 bases at J, with 21 bases in the middle. CDR3 length equals 19 residues. The CDR3 DNA reads TGTGCCAGTAGTATAGCCCTAGGCGGGAATACTAAAGCCTACAATGAGCAGTTCTTC. It specifies CASSIALGGNTKAYNEQFF.

The chain recombines TRBV5-8 with TRBJ1-1, with a tentative D call TRBD1 (6 bases). V lost 0 bases and J 1 base, leaving 10 bases between the germline ends. Germline V lookup: CDR1 SGHTS, CDR2 YDEGEE. This CDR3 contains 15 residues. CDR3 sequence: CASSLAEQGNTEAFF. The CDR3 nucleotides read TGTGCCAGCAGCTTGGCCGAACAGGGGAACACTGAAGCTTTCTTT.

V is TRBV9 and J is TRBJ1-2, with D maybe TRBD1 (6 bases). Trimming removed 0 bases from V and 8 bases from J, with 14 bases in between. This CDR3 comprises 14 residues. Germline values: CDR1 SGDLS, CDR2 YYNGEE. The CDR3: CASSVGQGHQGYTF. CDR3 coding DNA: TGTGCCAGCAGCGTAGGGCAGGGGCATCAGGGCTACACCTTC.

This chain links TRBV21-1 with TRBJ1-3. TRBV21-1 is a pseudogene segment. The CDR3 is 13 residues long. This chain's CDR3 is CASSNSQMNTIYF. For the CDR3, the DNA is TGTGCCAGCAGCAACTCCCAAATGAACACCATATATTTT.

The DNA for the CDR3 is TGTGCTAGTTTCTCAGGGAACACTGAAGCTTTCTTT. This encodes CASFSGNTEAFF. V gene TRBV12-5 combines with J gene TRBJ1-1; D remains unclear. There are 12 residues in the CDR3. The V gene lost 8 bases and the J gene lost 1 base, with 8 bases spanning the gap. From germline, CDR1 is LGHNT and CDR2 FRNRAP.

V is TRBV28 and J is TRBJ2-1; TRBD2 might be the D (6 bases). The ends were cut back, 2 bases at V and 0 bases at J, with 11 bases in the middle. Germline CDR1 is MDHEN and CDR2 is SYDVKM. This CDR3 has 16 residues. CDR3 sequence (DNA): TGTGCCAGCAGTTTAGGCGGGATGAGCTCCTACAATGAGCAGTTCTTC. Encoded protein: CASSLGGMSSYNEQFF.

This clone was detected only once. V gene TRBV9 combines with J gene TRBJ2-7, with TRBD1 as a possible D gene (6 bases). The germline V gene has CDR1 SGDLS and CDR2 YYNGEE. This CDR3 is built from 15 residues. V was cut by 4 bases and J by 0 bases, with 14 bases left in between. CDR3 residues: CASSPRDTSSYEQYF. The DNA for the CDR3 is TGTGCCAGCAGCCCCCGGGACACAAGCTCCTACGAGCAGTACTTC.

The chain joins TRBV30 to TRBJ1-3, with D possibly being TRBD1 (6 bases). In germline, CDR1 is GTSNPN, CDR2 SVGIG (reference sequence). The V end was cut by 3 bases, the J end by 0 bases, with 12 bases between. The length of the CDR3 is 15 residues. The CDR3 is CAWRTGADSGNTIYF. The CDR3 region has the DNA TGTGCCTGGAGGACAGGAGCAGACTCTGGAAACACCATATATTTT.

This chain joins TRBV9 and TRBJ1-3, with D possibly TRBD1 on 5 matching bases. Germline values: CDR1 SGDLS, CDR2 YYNGEE. This CDR3 has 15 amino acids. V dropped 2 bases and J dropped 4 bases, with 13 bases sitting between them. CDR3 amino acids: CASSVARASGNTIYF. For the CDR3, the DNA is TGTGCCAGCAGCGTTGCCAGGGCGTCCGGAAACACCATATATTTT.

This clone is labeled medium-sized (0.01 to 0.1%). The J gene is TRBJ2-7, the V gene TRBV6-1; 11 bases line up with TRBD1. This CDR3 is 16 amino acids long. Germline V gene data show CDR1 as MNHNS and CDR2 as SASEGT. Unmatched junction bases numbered 6, after V lost 2 bases and J lost 3 bases. CDR3 amino acids: CASSEKGGTGGYEQYF. The CDR3 DNA sequence: TGTGCCAGCAGTGAAAAAGGTGGGACAGGGGGCTACGAGCAGTACTTC.